The 3 T cell receptor beta chains listed next were all sequenced from one sample in a study of cytomegalovirus exposure and HLA in healthy donors. This PCR relied on a set of 60 Vbeta primers and 13 Jbeta primers. This table comes from immunoSEQ multiplex PCR, and its TCRdb copy is limited to in-frame clones, with some not included. The sample has some 150,000 clones, approximately 80% seen once. The sample comprised PBMCs. The receptor source for this set is a woman in her forties in good health and CMV-seronegative.

This chain joins TRBV6-6 and TRBJ1-6, with D possibly matching TRBD1 (5 bases). Per germline, CDR1 MNHNY and CDR2 SVGAGI (reference sequence). Deletions cut 2 bases from V and 3 bases from J, with 8 bases between. The CDR3 consists of 15 residues. CDR3 DNA: TGTGCCAGCAGTTACCAGCAGGGCTATAATTCACCCCTCCACTTT. It translates to CASSYQQGYNSPLHF.

CDR3 loop: CASSVGGVTGELFF. The CDR3 DNA reads TGTGCCAGCAGCGTAGGCGGGGTTACCGGGGAGCTGTTTTTT. V is TRBV9 and J is TRBJ2-2, with D tentatively TRBD2 (6 bases). Germline loops: CDR1 SGDLS, CDR2 YYNGEE. The CDR3 has 14 amino acids. The V and J ends lost 0 bases and 5 bases respectively, with 8 bases between them.

V is TRBV19 and J is TRBJ2-5, with 7 bases identical to TRBD2. This CDR3 spans 15 amino acids. V trimming: 6 bases; J trimming: 1 base; junction bases outside the gene matches: 8. Germline values: CDR1 LNHDA, CDR2 SQIVND (reference sequence). The CDR3 is CASSRMGTIQETQYF. The CDR3 region has the DNA TGTGCCAGTAGCCGGATGGGGACTATCCAAGAGACCCAGTACTTC.